The 5 T cell receptor beta chains below were found in one sample sequenced in a study of identifying expanded T cells in peripheral blood (dated by TCRdb to between 2018 and 2021). The library was made by the immunoSEQ multiplex PCR assay. In its TCRdb copy, this immuneACCESS table keeps in-frame sequences only and misses some clones. Where compared with another copy, unresolved V genes explain less than half of these, and the others have no known cause. In all, the sample holds 51,000 or so clones, and 82% of those were seen once. The ten largest clones take up approximately 15% of the sample. The source material was blood. These TCRs come from a person aged 18 to 75 in good health.

The chain links TRBV7-9 to TRBJ1-2; D is unclear. The CDR3 has 12 amino acids. Germline assignment: CDR1 SEHNR and CDR2 FQNEAQ (reference sequence). The germline V and J ends were trimmed by 1 base and 10 bases, with 10 bases remaining between them. The CDR3 sequence: CASSLENRHYTF. Written as DNA, the CDR3 is TGTGCCAGCAGCTTAGAGAACAGACACTACACCTTC.

The chain links TRBV7-2 to TRBJ2-3; 12 positions agree with TRBD1. Per the germline V gene, CDR1 is SGHTA and CDR2 is FQGNSA. Trimming at V came to 3 bases and at J to 5 bases, leaving 12 bases not matched to a gene. The CDR3 spans 18 residues. The CDR3, as DNA: TGTGCCAGCAGCTTGAAAAGAACGGGACAGGGGGCGAGAGATACGCAGTATTTT. Protein sequence: CASSLKRTGQGARDTQYF.

V and J are TRBV28 and TRBJ2-7; D is uncertain. Germline CDR1 MDHEN, CDR2 SYDVKM. CDR3 length: 15 residues. V lost 5 bases to trimming and J lost 0 bases, with 14 bases between them. The CDR3 here is CASSGPGPRSYEQYV. As DNA, the CDR3 is TGTGCCAGCAGTGGACCGGGCCCCCGCTCCTACGAGCAGTACGTC.

This rearrangement joins TRBV11-2 to TRBJ1-2; 7 nucleotides align to TRBD1. J lost 5 bases, V lost 0 bases, and 3 bases had no gene match. This CDR3 has 14 amino acids. The germline V gene has CDR1 SGHAT and CDR2 FQNNGV. The CDR3 sequence is CASSLDRGAYGYTF. In DNA, the CDR3 is TGTGCCAGCAGCTTAGACAGGGGGGCTTATGGCTACACCTTC.

The V call is TRBV19, the J call TRBJ1-4; 7 nucleotides line up with TRBD1. Trimming cost V 4 bases and J 13 bases; bases outside gene matches: 3. This CDR3 is built from 11 residues. Germline values: CDR1 LNHDA, CDR2 SQIVND (reference sequence). DNA of the CDR3: TGTGCCAGTAGTACGACAGGGAGACTGTTTTTT. Protein sequence: CASSTTGRLFF.